The rows below give T cell receptor beta chains drawn from one sample of a study of response to subunit inactivated influenza vaccine. One entry per CDR3 protein, called by TCRdb with MiXCR from the RT-PCR reads. The table shows approximately 160,000 distinct CDR3 sequences, with around 10% occurring only once. The sample consisted of CD8+ T cells sorted from PBMCs, taken about 24 months after vaccination. The origin of the receptors is a man between 50 and 75 years old who received an inactivated influenza vaccine. Each CDR3 is given with its conserved first and last residue. The order of the fields is V gene, J gene, clone size, D gene, CDR3 protein, CDR3 DNA. A D gene is named only where the DNA matches it firmly. Clone sizes are given selectively: once, few, many, or a class where the clone is expanded.

V gene: TRBV6-5; J gene: TRBJ1-1; clone size: NA; D gene: NA; CDR3 protein: CASSYEAGANTEAFF; CDR3 DNA: TGTGCCAGCAGTTACGAGGCAGGGGCGAACACTGAAGCTTTCTTT
V gene: TRBV7-9; J gene: TRBJ2-2; clone size: few; D gene: NA; CDR3 protein: CASSSYDRLWNTGELFF; CDR3 DNA: TGTGCCAGCAGCTCATACGACCGCCTTTGGAACACCGGGGAGCTGTTTTTT
V gene: TRBV11-3; J gene: TRBJ2-1; clone size: many; D gene: TRBD2; CDR3 protein: CASSLVFGSGGAGEQFF; CDR3 DNA: TGTGCCAGCAGCTTAGTTTTCGGGAGCGGGGGGGCTGGGGAGCAGTTCTTC
V gene: TRBV20-1; J gene: TRBJ2-3; clone size: NA; D gene: TRBD2; CDR3 protein: CSARRLAGGSDTQYF; CDR3 DNA: TGCAGTGCTAGGCGACTAGCGGGGGGTTCAGATACGCAGTATTTT
V gene: TRBV12-3/TRBV12-4; J gene: TRBJ1-5; clone size: many; D gene: NA; CDR3 protein: CASSFEGIGQPQHF; CDR3 DNA: TGTGCCAGCAGTTTTGAGGGAATCGGTCAGCCCCAGCATTTT
V gene: TRBV29-1; J gene: TRBJ2-5; clone size: NA; D gene: TRBD2; CDR3 protein: CSVAGVPETQYF; CDR3 DNA: TGCAGCGTGGCGGGGGTACCGGAGACCCAGTACTTC
V gene: TRBV4-2; J gene: TRBJ2-7; clone size: once; D gene: NA; CDR3 protein: CAMSPGLLYEQYF; CDR3 DNA: TGTGCCATGAGCCCAGGGCTCCTCTACGAGCAGTACTTC
V gene: TRBV6-1; J gene: TRBJ2-7; clone size: few; D gene: TRBD1; CDR3 protein: CASGYGDSDGEQYF; CDR3 DNA: TGTGCCAGCGGCTATGGGGACAGCGATGGAGAGCAGTACTTC
V gene: TRBV12-3/TRBV12-4; J gene: TRBJ2-1; clone size: few; D gene: NA; CDR3 protein: CASSLSDIDVEQFF; CDR3 DNA: TGTGCCAGCAGTTTATCCGACATTGACGTTGAGCAGTTCTTC
V gene: TRBV7-9; J gene: TRBJ2-7; clone size: few; D gene: NA; CDR3 protein: CASSPWGTASYEQYF; CDR3 DNA: TGTGCCAGCAGCCCATGGGGGACGGCTTCCTACGAGCAGTACTTC
V gene: TRBV12-3/TRBV12-4; J gene: TRBJ1-1; clone size: NA; D gene: NA; CDR3 protein: CASTPPGVIVPALNTEAFF; CDR3 DNA: TGTGCCAGCACCCCGCCAGGGGTGATCGTCCCTGCTCTGAACACTGAAGCTTTCTTT
V gene: TRBV4-2; J gene: TRBJ1-4; clone size: many; D gene: TRBD1; CDR3 protein: CASSQEGTGRTNEKLFF; CDR3 DNA: TGTGCCAGCAGCCAAGAGGGGACAGGGAGGACTAATGAAAAACTGTTTTTT
V gene: TRBV4-2; J gene: TRBJ2-5; clone size: NA; D gene: NA; CDR3 protein: CASSHLTRSQETQYF; CDR3 DNA: TGTGCCAGCAGCCACCTAACTAGATCTCAAGAGACCCAGTACTTC
V gene: TRBV27; J gene: TRBJ2-7; clone size: NA; D gene: NA; CDR3 protein: CASSPLGKAGPYEQYF; CDR3 DNA: TGTGCCAGCAGTCCCTTGGGGAAAGCAGGGCCCTACGAGCAGTACTTC
V gene: TRBV6-2/TRBV6-3; J gene: TRBJ1-1; clone size: NA; D gene: NA; CDR3 protein: CASSYWGAEAFF; CDR3 DNA: TGTGCCAGCAGTTATTGGGGCGCTGAAGCTTTCTTT
V gene: TRBV12-3/TRBV12-4; J gene: TRBJ2-5; clone size: NA; D gene: TRBD1; CDR3 protein: CASTPGTGGETQYF; CDR3 DNA: TGTGCCAGCACCCCCGGGACAGGGGGGGAGACCCAGTACTTC
V gene: TRBV27; J gene: TRBJ2-5; clone size: once; D gene: NA; CDR3 protein: CASSRRTTYQETQYF; CDR3 DNA: TGTGCCAGCAGTCGAAGGACGACCTACCAAGAGACCCAGTACTTC
V gene: TRBV29-1; J gene: TRBJ1-2; clone size: many; D gene: NA; CDR3 protein: CSVERDHGYTF; CDR3 DNA: TGCAGCGTTGAAAGAGATCATGGCTACACCTTC
V gene: TRBV9; J gene: TRBJ2-2; clone size: NA; D gene: NA; CDR3 protein: CASSIGTLGELFF; CDR3 DNA: TGTGCCAGCAGCATCGGGACGCTCGGGGAGCTGTTTTTT
V gene: TRBV9; J gene: TRBJ1-1; clone size: few; D gene: NA; CDR3 protein: CASSVTGNTEAFF; CDR3 DNA: TGTGCCAGCAGCGTAACGGGGAACACTGAAGCTTTCTTT
V gene: TRBV5-1; J gene: TRBJ1-5; clone size: many; D gene: NA; CDR3 protein: CASSLSGARDQPQHF; CDR3 DNA: TGCGCCAGCAGCTTGTCCGGGGCCCGCGATCAGCCCCAGCATTTT
V gene: TRBV12-3/TRBV12-4; J gene: TRBJ1-5; clone size: many; D gene: TRBD1; CDR3 protein: CASSAPGQGDQPQHF; CDR3 DNA: TGTGCCAGCAGCGCTCCGGGACAGGGTGATCAGCCCCAGCATTTT
V gene: TRBV5-6; J gene: TRBJ2-7; clone size: NA; D gene: NA; CDR3 protein: CARGPGPLYEQYF; CDR3 DNA: TGTGCCAGGGGCCCCGGGCCTCTCTACGAGCAGTACTTC
V gene: TRBV6-2/TRBV6-3; J gene: TRBJ2-1; clone size: few; D gene: NA; CDR3 protein: CASSYPGAGDEQFF; CDR3 DNA: TGTGCCAGCAGTTACCCGGGGGCGGGAGATGAGCAGTTCTTC
V gene: TRBV4-1; J gene: TRBJ2-3; clone size: NA; D gene: NA; CDR3 protein: CASSQNLNLMTQYF; CDR3 DNA: TGCGCCAGCAGCCAAAACCTAAACTTAATGACGCAGTATTTT
V gene: TRBV29-1; J gene: TRBJ1-2; clone size: few; D gene: NA; CDR3 protein: CSVQGGYGYTF; CDR3 DNA: TGCAGCGTACAGGGCGGGTATGGCTACACCTTC
V gene: TRBV10-3; J gene: TRBJ2-1; clone size: NA; D gene: TRBD2; CDR3 protein: CAISETSTSGNEQFF; CDR3 DNA: TGTGCCATCAGTGAGACCTCGACTAGCGGCAATGAGCAGTTCTTC
V gene: TRBV5-6; J gene: TRBJ2-3; clone size: few; D gene: NA; CDR3 protein: CASSFLGAGLLTDTQYF; CDR3 DNA: TGTGCCAGCAGCTTTCTCGGGGCGGGACTTCTCACAGATACGCAGTATTTT
V gene: TRBV28; J gene: TRBJ2-3; clone size: few; D gene: NA; CDR3 protein: CASRDPWGTDTQYF; CDR3 DNA: TGTGCCAGCAGGGATCCTTGGGGCACAGATACGCAGTATTTT
V gene: TRBV28; J gene: TRBJ2-7; clone size: NA; D gene: TRBD2; CDR3 protein: CASSAGLAVMDEQYF; CDR3 DNA: TGTGCCAGCAGTGCGGGACTAGCGGTTATGGACGAGCAGTACTTC
V gene: TRBV6-2/TRBV6-3; J gene: TRBJ1-2; clone size: NA; D gene: NA; CDR3 protein: CASSYRGVPYGYTF; CDR3 DNA: TGTGCCAGCAGTTACCGGGGGGTCCCCTACGGCTACACCTTC
V gene: TRBV5-6; J gene: TRBJ2-4; clone size: NA; D gene: NA; CDR3 protein: CASSFAGRQNIQYF; CDR3 DNA: TGTGCCAGCAGCTTCGCAGGACGCCAAAACATTCAGTACTTC
V gene: TRBV4-1; J gene: TRBJ2-1; clone size: few; D gene: NA; CDR3 protein: CASSLSYSSYNEQFF; CDR3 DNA: TGCGCCAGCAGCCTCTCCTACAGCTCCTACAATGAGCAGTTCTTC
V gene: TRBV2; J gene: TRBJ1-5; clone size: few; D gene: NA; CDR3 protein: CASSETRAPLGTQHF; CDR3 DNA: TGTGCCAGCAGTGAAACCCGGGCCCCCCTAGGGACCCAGCATTTT
V gene: TRBV12-3/TRBV12-4; J gene: TRBJ2-7; clone size: NA; D gene: NA; CDR3 protein: CASSQLYEQYF; CDR3 DNA: TGTGCCAGCAGCCAATTGTACGAGCAGTACTTC
V gene: TRBV20-1; J gene: TRBJ1-1; clone size: NA; D gene: TRBD1; CDR3 protein: CSAPRTGMVEAFF; CDR3 DNA: TGCAGTGCGCCCCGGACAGGTATGGTTGAAGCTTTCTTT
V gene: TRBV12-3/TRBV12-4; J gene: TRBJ2-1; clone size: many; D gene: NA; CDR3 protein: CASSAGGHEQFF; CDR3 DNA: TGTGCCAGCAGTGCAGGCGGACATGAGCAGTTCTTC
V gene: TRBV5-5; J gene: TRBJ2-7; clone size: many; D gene: TRBD2; CDR3 protein: CASSSTSGEASEQYF; CDR3 DNA: TGTGCCAGCAGCTCTACTAGCGGGGAGGCATCCGAGCAGTACTTC
V gene: TRBV4-2; J gene: TRBJ2-7; clone size: few; D gene: NA; CDR3 protein: CASSQEEQTIGTPYEQYF; CDR3 DNA: TGTGCCAGCAGCCAAGAGGAACAAACCATTGGGACCCCCTACGAGCAGTACTTC
V gene: TRBV7-9; J gene: TRBJ1-2; clone size: many; D gene: TRBD1; CDR3 protein: CASSFGTGVDYGYTF; CDR3 DNA: TGTGCCAGCAGCTTCGGGACAGGGGTCGACTATGGCTACACCTTC